These 18 T cell receptor beta chains came from one sample sequenced in a study of blood T cell repertoires in COVID-19. Produced via immunoSEQ multiplex PCR; TCRdb's table is partial and in-frame only. The sample lists some 370,000 clones; 90% were seen once. Input material: peripheral blood. Source of these receptors: a young man with active or convalescent COVID-19.

V and J are TRBV18 and TRBJ2-2, with D uncertain. V lost 6 bases and J lost 4, with 12 bases in between. CDR1 and CDR2 from the germline V gene are KGHSH and LQKENI. The CDR3 is made up of 14 amino acids. The CDR3 region is CASSLQVGTGELFF. The CDR3 DNA reads TGTGCCAGCTCCCTGCAGGTGGGCACCGGGGAGCTGTTTTTT.

The sample holds one count of this clone. This chain links TRBV15 with TRBJ1-3; the D is unclear. With 0 bases removed from V and 0 bases from J, the gap between germline ends came to 9 bases. This CDR3 region has 16 residues. Germline CDR1 and CDR2: LNHNV and YYDKDF (reference sequence). This chain's CDR3 is CATSRDPPSSGNTIYF. The CDR3 DNA reads as TGTGCCACCAGCAGAGACCCCCCGAGCTCTGGAAACACCATATATTTT.

The chain joins TRBV5-6 to TRBJ1-5, with D perhaps TRBD1 (6 bases). Germline lookup yields CDR1 SGHDT and CDR2 YYEEEE. The CDR3 covers 15 residues. With 4 bases removed from V and 3 bases from J, the gap between germline ends came to 14 bases. This CDR3 is CASSRTGRFNQPQHF. The CDR3 DNA reads as TGTGCCAGCAGCCGAACAGGGCGCTTCAATCAGCCCCAGCATTTT.

The genes are TRBV4-3 and TRBJ2-7; 9 bases align to TRBD1. Germline assignment: CDR1 LGHNA and CDR2 YSLEER. V shed 0 bases, J shed 3 bases, and the junction held 21 bases outside the gene matches. The CDR3 runs 21 residues. The CDR3 protein is CASSQDPPLIYRDRDHYEQYF. The CDR3 DNA reads TGCGCCAGCAGCCAAGACCCCCCTTTAATATACCGGGACAGGGACCACTACGAGCAGTACTTC.

The V call is TRBV11-3, the J call TRBJ2-1; 10 bases are a match to TRBD1. J lost 1 base, V lost 3 bases, and 3 bases had no gene match. Germline V gene lookup returns CDR1 SGHNT and CDR2 YENEEA. The CDR3 totals 16 residues. The CDR3 loop reads CASSFLGQGSYNEQFF. The CDR3 coding sequence is TGTGCCAGCAGCTTCCTGGGACAGGGGTCCTACAATGAGCAGTTCTTC.

This clone was seen a few times. The chain couples TRBV2 to TRBJ1-5; 7 positions agree with TRBD1. Trimming took 5 bases from V and 3 from J; bases not matched to a gene: 1. The length of the CDR3 is 13 residues. CDR1 is SNHLY and CDR2 is FYNNEI in the germline V gene. This CDR3 reads CASSTGDNQPQHF. CDR3 nucleotide sequence: TGTGCCAGCAGTACAGGGGACAATCAGCCCCAGCATTTT.

The V call is TRBV18, the J call TRBJ1-1; TRBD1 agrees at 7 bases. The CDR3 has 14 residues. CDR1 is KGHSH, CDR2 LQKENI, per germline. V lost 5 bases to trimming and J lost 1 base; unmatched junction nucleotides: 4. CDR3 sequence (DNA): TGTGCCAGCTCATTAACAGGGGCGAACACTGAAGCTTTCTTT. As protein: CASSLTGANTEAFF.

CDR3 sequence (DNA): TGTGCCAGCAGTGAAATGGGGGGTAGCTTAGACTACAATCAGCCCCAGCATTTT. Protein product: CASSEMGGSLDYNQPQHF. The chain employs TRBV6-1 and TRBJ1-5, with D possibly being TRBD1 (5 bases). V gave up 2 bases and J gave up 3 bases, with 20 bases separating them. Germline V gene data show CDR1 as MNHNS and CDR2 as SASEGT. CDR3 length: 18 residues.

CDR3 nucleotides: TGTGCCAGCAGCGCCACGGGGTCTAGCAATCAGCCCCAGCATTTT. It encodes CASSATGSSNQPQHF. The chain couples TRBV5-8 to TRBJ1-5, with unresolved D. Germline CDR1 is SGHTS and CDR2 is YDEGEE. With 4 bases removed from V and 0 bases from J, the gap between germline ends came to 11 bases. The CDR3 is made up of 15 amino acids.

This rearrangement joins TRBV9 to TRBJ2-1; D not resolved. Germline V gives CDR1 SGDLS, CDR2 YYNGEE. The CDR3 totals 16 residues. Deletions cut 3 bases from V and 2 bases from J, with 15 bases between. CDR3 residues: CASSGLRYGPYNEQFF. CDR3 nucleotide sequence: TGTGCCAGCAGCGGACTCCGGTACGGCCCCTACAATGAGCAGTTCTTC.

This clone was observed a few times. The V and J genes are TRBV7-2 and TRBJ2-1, with TRBD2 matching 16 bases. V shed 4 bases and J 15 bases; nucleotides not matched to a gene: 9. Germline CDR1 and CDR2: SGHTA and FQGNSA. The CDR3 spans 15 residues. The CDR3, as DNA: TGTGCCAGCAGCTCGGGACTAGCGGGGGGGAAGGATCGGTTCTTC. It yields the protein CASSSGLAGGKDRFF.

This clone was seen a handful of times. J is TRBJ1-2 and V is TRBV28, with 8 bases fitting TRBD1. With V trimmed by 3 bases and J by 2 bases, 5 bases remained unmatched. Germline CDR1 and CDR2: MDHEN and SYDVKM. The CDR3 is 15 residues long. The CDR3 DNA reads TGTGCCAGCAGTTTGCAAGACAGGGGCAACTATGGCTACACCTTC. It yields the protein CASSLQDRGNYGYTF.

CDR3 loop: CSATPLDTIYF. CDR3 DNA sequence: TGCAGTGCTACCCCTCTCGACACCATATATTTT. The chain links TRBV20-1 to TRBJ1-3, with D uncertain. CDR1 is DFQATT and CDR2 is SNEGSKA in the germline V gene (reference sequence). The V end was cut by 4 bases, the J end by 8 bases, with 9 bases between. CDR3 length: 11 amino acids.

The rearrangement links TRBV28 to TRBJ1-5, with unresolved D. CDR1 and CDR2 from the germline V gene are MDHEN and SYDVKM. The ends were cut back, 3 bases at V and 4 bases at J, with 10 bases in the middle. This CDR3 region has 14 residues. CDR3 residues: CASSLSFGNQPQHF. The CDR3 DNA is TGTGCCAGCAGTTTGAGTTTCGGGAATCAGCCCCAGCATTTT.

J is TRBJ2-6 and V is TRBV28; D call uncertain. Looked up from germline, CDR1 is MDHEN and CDR2 is SYDVKM. This CDR3 is 16 amino acids long. V shed 8 bases and J shed 4 bases, with 18 bases lying between them. The CDR3 region is CASARFRVSGANVLTF. CDR3 in DNA: TGTGCCAGCGCCCGATTTCGGGTTTCCGGGGCCAACGTCCTGACTTTC.

The chain couples TRBV4-3 to TRBJ1-2; tentative D call: TRBD1 (5 bases). The germline gives CDR1 LGHNA, CDR2 YSLEER. CDR3 length: 15 residues. The ends were cut back, 4 bases at V and 0 bases at J, with 12 bases in the middle. CDR3 residues: CASSPGLGANYGYTF. The CDR3 bases are TGCGCCAGCAGCCCGGGACTAGGGGCTAACTATGGCTACACCTTC.

This clone was recorded only once. The gene calls are TRBV7-2 and TRBJ1-5; D perhaps matches TRBD1 (6 bases). Per the germline V gene, CDR1 is SGHTA and CDR2 is FQGNSA. V was clipped by 5 bases and J by 5 bases, with 10 bases between them. This CDR3 has 13 amino acids. In DNA, the CDR3 is TGTGCCAGCAGCCCGGACAGCGATCAGCCCCAGCATTTT. Amino acids: CASSPDSDQPQHF.

The chain carries TRBV19 and TRBJ1-3; D unresolved. The CDR3 length is 13 residues. The V gene's germline CDR1 is LNHDA and CDR2 SQIVND (reference sequence). Trimming took 6 bases from V and 1 from J, leaving 7 bases between them. The CDR3 is CASRPASGNTIYF. The CDR3, as DNA: TGTGCCAGTAGGCCAGCGTCTGGAAACACCATATATTTT.